This T cell receptor (beta chain) was identified during a study of blood T cell repertoires in COVID-19. Study at large: Material from acute and convalescent COVID-19 was sourced from the United States, Italy and Spain. Sample material is recorded as cDNA or gDNA derived from T cells, B-cell-depleted T cells, or PBMCs.

Per the authors' pipeline: Amplified reference gene primers provided the basis for estimating nucleated cell counts. Clones were read by immunoSEQ multiplex PCR, and TCRdb kept only the in-frame ones, dropping some. V, J and clone size derive from that table, while D and trimming were established from the DNA sequence. Of 300,000 to 400,000 clones listed, around nine tenths were seen once; the top ten hold approximately 3.5%. J was trimmed by 3 bases and V by 2 bases; bases with no gene match: 9. The germline CDR1 and CDR2 sequences are SGHDN and FVKESK. This CDR3 region has 16 residues. The origin of this receptor is a woman younger than 30 who had recovered from COVID-19. The chain has TRBV14 and TRBJ1-1; TRBD1 aligns across 7 bases. Sequenced: peripheral blood. The CDR3 DNA sequence: TGTGCCAGCAGCCAACGCCAAGGGCAGGGGGACACTGAAGCTTTCTTT. Translating gives CASSQRQGQGDTEAFF. Using reference TRBV14 and TRBJ1-1 for the parts outside the CDR3, the full variable domain is EAGVTQFPSHSVIEKGQTVTLRCDPISGHDNLYWYRRVMGKEIKFLLHFVKESKQDESGMPNNRFLAERTGGTYSTLKVQPAELEDSGVYFCASSQRQGQGDTEAFFGQGTRLTVV.